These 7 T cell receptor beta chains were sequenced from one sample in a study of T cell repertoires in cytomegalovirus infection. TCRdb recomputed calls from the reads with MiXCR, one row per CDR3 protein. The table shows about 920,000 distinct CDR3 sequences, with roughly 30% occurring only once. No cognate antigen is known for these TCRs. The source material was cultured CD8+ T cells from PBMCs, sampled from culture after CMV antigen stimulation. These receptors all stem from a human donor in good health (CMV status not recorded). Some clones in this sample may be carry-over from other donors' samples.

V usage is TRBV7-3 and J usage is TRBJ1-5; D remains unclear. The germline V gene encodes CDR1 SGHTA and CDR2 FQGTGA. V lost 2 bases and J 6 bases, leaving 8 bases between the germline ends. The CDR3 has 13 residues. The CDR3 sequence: CASSLFVGQPQHF. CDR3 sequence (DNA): TGTGCCAGCAGCTTATTTGTCGGTCAGCCCCAGCATTTT.

The CDR3 loop reads CASSLAEGGNEQFF. Written as DNA, the CDR3 is TGCGCCAGCAGCTTGGCCGAGGGGGGGAATGAGCAGTTCTTC. The chain joins TRBV5-1 to TRBJ2-1; perhaps TRBD2 as D (7 bases). CDR3 length: 14 amino acids. Germline CDR1 reads SGHRS; CDR2 reads YFSETQ. Trimming stripped 0 bases from V and 7 bases from J, with 11 bases between.

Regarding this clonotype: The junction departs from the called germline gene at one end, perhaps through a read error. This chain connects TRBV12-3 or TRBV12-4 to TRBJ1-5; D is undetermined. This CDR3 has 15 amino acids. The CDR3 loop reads CSSSPPGLGNQPQHF. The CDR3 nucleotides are TGTTCCAGCAGTCCTCCAGGTCTCGGCAATCAGCCCCAGCATTTT.

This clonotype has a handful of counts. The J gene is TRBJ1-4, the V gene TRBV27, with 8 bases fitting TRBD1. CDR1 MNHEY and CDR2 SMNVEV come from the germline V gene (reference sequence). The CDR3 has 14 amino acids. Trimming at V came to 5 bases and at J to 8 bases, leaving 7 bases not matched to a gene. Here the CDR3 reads CASSPWTGSEKLFF. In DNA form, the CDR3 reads TGTGCCAGCAGTCCATGGACAGGGTCGGAAAAACTGTTTTTT.

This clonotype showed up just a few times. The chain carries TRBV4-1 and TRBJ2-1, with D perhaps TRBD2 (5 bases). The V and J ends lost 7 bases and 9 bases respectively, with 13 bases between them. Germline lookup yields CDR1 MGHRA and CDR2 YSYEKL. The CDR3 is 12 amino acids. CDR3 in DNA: TGCGCCAGCAATGAGGGCGGGCGTGAGCAGTTCTTC. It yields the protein CASNEGGREQFF.

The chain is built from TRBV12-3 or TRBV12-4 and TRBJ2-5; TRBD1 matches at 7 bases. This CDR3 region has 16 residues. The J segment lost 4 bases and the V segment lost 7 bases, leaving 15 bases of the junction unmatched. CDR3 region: CASNFDTGVIRETQYF. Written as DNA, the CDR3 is TGTGCCAGCAATTTCGATACAGGGGTAATACGAGAGACCCAGTACTTC.

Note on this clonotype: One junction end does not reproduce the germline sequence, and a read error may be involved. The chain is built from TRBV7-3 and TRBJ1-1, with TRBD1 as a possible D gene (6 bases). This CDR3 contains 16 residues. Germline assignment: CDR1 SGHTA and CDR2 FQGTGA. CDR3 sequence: CSSTEGGRGINTEAFF. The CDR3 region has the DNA TGTTCCAGCACCGAGGGGGGGAGAGGCATAAACACTGAAGCTTTCTTT.